The sequence of this TCR beta chain was determined in a study of Graves' ophthalmopathy and Graves' hyperthyroidism (dated by TCRdb to 2016 to 2018). About the study as a whole: Peripheral blood samples were taken at the time of initial diagnosis, before any treatment was given. The study used TCR beta repertoire signatures to distinguish Graves' ophthalmopathy from Graves' hyperthyroidism and to predict progression to ophthalmopathy. In total, around 140 blood samples were TCR-sequenced: fewer than 50 ophthalmopathy, 80 or so hyperthyroidism and some 17 hyperthyroidism-to-ophthalmopathy patients. A discovery set of more than 90 patients (around 40 ophthalmopathy, some 58 stable hyperthyroidism) was enrolled to explore V-J signatures distinguishing ophthalmopathy from hyperthyroidism. The independent validation cohort included 18 to 20 hyperthyroidism patients plus 17 patients who later progressed from hyperthyroidism to ophthalmopathy. In five or six hyperthyroidism patients, the T-cell repertoires found in thyroid tissue were compared with those found in blood. Following sampling, methimazole starting at 30 mg daily was administered to hyperthyroidism patients, and high-dose intravenous methylprednisolone was administered to ophthalmopathy patients. The 95 to 100 discovery patients were randomly divided into training and test sets at a 7:3 ratio. General findings and caveats noted by the study authors: No statistical method was used to set the sample size in advance, and the investigators knew which group each participant was assigned to. Most of the expanded thyroid clonotypes with a frequency above 0.001 were also detected in blood, and it was suggested that the thyroid immune response may be reflected by blood repertoires. In cross-validation, the 13-signature model distinguished ophthalmopathy from stable hyperthyroidism with almost 90% sensitivity and almost 83% specificity, and in the test set the corresponding values were roughly 80% and 76%. In validation, the model predicted ophthalmopathy progression with roughly 68% sensitivity and approximately 75% specificity; roughly 11 predicted patients were CT-confirmed with GO in a median of about 6.2 months.

Comment on this clonotype: The specificity of this receptor is unknown. Base qualities are not recorded, but no much larger clone differs from it by a single base.

The CDR3 starts with the cysteine, ends with the phenylalanine, and has 15 residues. The sequence is cut down to CDR3 DNA, 45 bases in frame from base 1. Trimming removed 6 bases from V and 9 bases from J, leaving 23 bases between the germline ends. CDR1 and CDR2 were assigned from the germline V gene as MNHEY and SVGEGT. Hyperthyroidism was defined as stable when no progression to ophthalmopathy occurred within 18 months of follow-up. Patients with hyperthyroidism were aged 18 to 65 years, had been newly diagnosed, and had a disease duration of less than 2 months. Patients with other autoimmune diseases, uncontrolled infections, pregnancy or lactation were excluded from the study. Clinical symptoms, serum thyroxine, TRAb, thyroid ultrasound and orbital computed tomography were used for diagnosis. Using Ficoll-Paque density gradient centrifugation, PBMCs were isolated from about 10 ml of fresh peripheral blood. Total RNA was extracted using Trizol reagent, and RNA quality was checked on an Agilent 2100 Bioanalyzer.

For repertoire sequencing, the TCR beta CDR3 regions were amplified from RNA transcripts. The first round of RT-PCR was done with HTBI primers and the Qiagen OneStep RT-PCR kit, and was followed by a second round of multiplex PCR, then size selection and purification. Libraries were sequenced on an Illumina HiSeq2000 using paired-end 100 bp reads. On the study's bioinformatics: SOAPnuke was used to process the reads, throwing out any read that had adapters, had uncalled bases, had a mean Phred below 15, or lacked an exact constant-primer or identifier match. COPE v1.2.5 was used to merge high-quality paired reads. Each unique nucleotide sequence was defined as a clonotype, and clonotypes were aligned to IMGT TRB V, D and J references with MiTCR v1.1. Only V-J combinations with frequency above 0.0001 were analysed, covering more than 99% of repertoires. For each V-J combination, a TCR clonal expansion and chaos score was defined as the ratio of F50 clonal expansion to chaos observed in the TCRdist matrix. Welch's t-statistics and random forest were used to narrow the features down to 10 to 15 V-J combinations, which were then fed into a naive Bayes classifier. The Morisita-Horn index was used to measure how similar the thyroid and blood repertoires were. TCRdb reran the public reads through fastp at Q25 and MiXCR, keeping productive beta chains. Rows with one shared CDR3 protein collapse into an entry with the most common genes and DNA. The V and J calls and clone size come from TCRdb's table, not from the authors' own analysis. Within this sample are a few hundred thousand distinct CDR3 sequences, with approximately 15% of them counted one time only. Roughly 7% of the sample is in the top ten clones.

This receptor was identified in a young woman with stable Graves' hyperthyroidism. Donor details come from another sample of the same person, matched by shared clones. Sequences were obtained from peripheral blood. The V gene is TRBV6-2 or TRBV6-3 and the J gene is TRBJ1-2; a tentative D match to TRBD1 spans 6 bases. In nucleotide form, the sequence is TGTGCCAGCAGCCACAGGAAGAGACAGGTGGTCAGCTACACCTTC. The translation is CASSHRKRQVVSYTF.